The clone carrying this T cell receptor beta chain has more than one count but fewer than ten. The authors produced TCR alpha and TCR beta cDNA libraries with sample barcodes and UMIs by 5'RACE using constant-segment primers. One entry per CDR3 protein results from TCRdb running MiXCR on the 5' RACE reads. The profile shows under 350,000 distinct CDR3 sequences, 15% to 20% of them singletons. The data were taken from a study of T-cell memory formation after mild COVID-19. Trimming left V 3 bases short and J 2 bases short, with 10 bases between. The CDR3 runs 14 residues. Germline CDR1 MNHEY, CDR2 SVGEGT.

The source is a man between 18 and 35 years old who had mild COVID-19 (a few samples of this study predate the infection). Cell type and time point are not known. The rearrangement joins TRBV6-2 or TRBV6-3 to TRBJ2-5; D is possibly TRBD1 or TRBD2 (5 bases each). Sequencing was done on a sample of PBMCs or a T cell subset sorted from them (not recorded which). CDR3 nucleotide sequence: TGTGCCAGCAGTTATGGATGGGGGCAAGAGACCCAGTACTTC. As protein: CASSYGWGQETQYF.